The table lists the clone carrying this T cell receptor beta chain with a few counts. The sample belongs to a study of blood T cells in healthy people across ages. This CDR3 has 13 residues. In germline, CDR1 is DFQATT, CDR2 SNEGSKA (reference sequence). V was trimmed by 1 base and J by 7 bases, leaving 11 bases between them. A sample-barcoded 5' primer and a J-beta primer mix were used in a second PCR of roughly 6 to 11 cycles. Every cDNA molecule bore a tag from a template-switch adaptor containing 12 random nucleotides. TCRdb analysed the 5' RACE reads with MiXCR anew, one entry per CDR3 protein. The sample includes some 1.5 million distinct CDR3 sequences, approximately 42% of them seen just once.

Source material: blood. The rearrangement joins TRBV20-1 to TRBJ1-5; D is possibly TRBD1 (5 bases). This clonotype was sampled from a woman in her late teens or twenties in good health. The CDR3 region is CSARGGLGQPQHF. CDR3 bases: TGCAGTGCTAGAGGGGGCCTTGGCCAGCCCCAGCATTTT.